The text below deals with one T cell receptor (beta chain). Its specificity is unknown. The data were obtained in a study of CXCR3-negative and CXCR3-positive naive CD8 T cells. Study results and caveats: When CXCR3-positive naive cells were set against CXCR3-negative naive cells, the former had more hydrophobic TRB CDR3s. Similar levels of surface CD5 were seen between naive subsets; TCR strength was inferred from TRB CDR3 properties. Researchers reported similar TRBV-TRBJ usage in naive CXCR3-negative and CXCR3-positive cells, though memory differed. In both naive subsets diversity was comparably high, whereas memory CD8+ cells showed much lower diversity.

Definition of naive CD8+ T cells rested on a CD45RO-CCR7+CD27+CD95- profile. Carrying UMI labels, the TRB cDNA libraries were prepared through 5' RACE. TCRdb reprocessed the 5' RACE reads, keeping one entry per CDR3 protein, no DNA. This sample's table has tens of thousands of distinct CDR3 sequences. The length of the CDR3 is 13 residues. Germline CDR1 is DFQATT and CDR2 is SNEGSKA (reference sequence). The chain recombines TRBV20-1 with TRBJ2-7; there is no DNA to check the TCRdb D call of TRBD2. The specimen sequenced was naive CXCR3+ CD8+ T cells from blood. The subset here: CD45RO-CCR7+CD27+CD95- naive CD8+ T cells expressing CXCR3 (TNR3+). The receptor was isolated from a human donor in good health. Some clones in this sample may be carry-over from other donors' samples. The CDR3 here is CSAGTSGFYEQYF.